These 31 T cell receptor beta chains came from one sample sequenced in a study of tumor-infiltrating lymphocytes in primary liver carcinoma. TCR beta cDNA was made from around 520 ng total RNA with a constant-region primer. Slightly modified ARM-PCR served as the procedure for the TCR beta libraries. These libraries came from three rounds of nested multiplex PCR. Forward primers for TRBV1-TRBV30 and a C-beta reverse primer served the first two PCR rounds, at roughly 10 cycles each. TCRdb reprocessed the multiplex PCR reads via MiXCR and lists one record per CDR3 protein. The data show under 50,000 distinct CDR3 sequences, with 60% to 85% seen just once and less than 35% held by the top ten. Co-extracting RNA and DNA was done with roughly 17-32 mg of unsorted bulk tissue as input. Sequenced sample: liver tumor tissue from sampling region 5. As to subset: tumor region T5, tumor centre. The receptors stem from a man aged 35-49 years with primary liver carcinoma and hepatitis B virus infection.

There are many counts of this clonotype. The rearrangement joins TRBV30 to TRBJ1-5; a weak D match, TRBD1 (6 bases). From germline, CDR1 is GTSNPN and CDR2 SVGIG (reference sequence). V was clipped by 0 bases and J by 1 base, with 10 bases between them. The length of the CDR3 is 15 residues. Here the CDR3 DNA reads TGTGCCTGGAGTGTGGGGGCGCGGAGCAATCAGCCCCAGCATTTT. Its translation: CAWSVGARSNQPQHF. The full variable domain, with the rest looked up from reference TRBV30 and TRBJ1-5, is SQTIHQWPATLVQPVGSPLSLECTVEGTSNPNLYWYRQAAGRGLQLLFYSVGIGQISSEVPQNLSASRPQDRQFILSSKKLLLSDSGFYLCAWSVGARSNQPQHFGDGTRLSIL.

This clonotype has a single count. An end of the junction does not agree with germline; a read error may underlie this. The chain has TRBV28 and TRBJ2-5; possible D gene TRBD2, 6 bases. The CDR3 covers 13 residues. Germline values: CDR1 MDHEN, CDR2 SYDVKM. CDR3 DNA: TGTACCAGCGGTTTATTTGGAGGGGAGACCCAGTACTTC. It translates to CTSGLFGGETQYF.

This clonotype was detected many times. The chain links TRBV30 to TRBJ2-5; no firm D call. This CDR3 is built from 16 residues. Germline V gives CDR1 GTSNPN, CDR2 SVGIG (reference sequence). Between the trimmed V and J ends, which lost 1 base and 0 bases, there was a span of 15 bases. DNA for the CDR3: TGTGCCTGGAGTGGCCCCCCCCTGCCAGACCAAGAGACCCAGTACTTC. It yields the protein CAWSGPPLPDQETQYF.

On this clonotype itself: The junction departs from germline at one end; a sequencing error may be responsible. The chain recombines TRBV11-2 with TRBJ2-3; 7 nucleotides align to TRBD1. Germline lookup yields CDR1 SGHAT and CDR2 FQNNGV. The CDR3 covers 14 residues. The CDR3 here is CANSFRDSTDMQYF. The CDR3 nucleotides read TGTGCCAACAGCTTTCGGGACAGTACAGATATGCAGTATTTT.

The rearrangement joins TRBV28 to TRBJ2-1; D might be TRBD2 (5 bases). Trimming took off 6 bases at V and 5 bases at J, with 14 bases between the two ends. Germline V lookup: CDR1 MDHEN, CDR2 SYDVKM. The CDR3 runs 14 residues. CDR3 nucleotides: TGTGCCAGCAGCCGGCGGGTGTCCCACAATGAGCAGTTCTTC. Residues: CASSRRVSHNEQFF.

The chain couples TRBV5-1 to TRBJ2-1; 12 bases align to TRBD2. The J segment lost 8 bases and the V segment lost 1 base, leaving 10 bases of the junction unmatched. Germline V gene data show CDR1 as SGHRS and CDR2 as YFSETQ. This CDR3 is 17 amino acids long. In DNA form, the CDR3 reads TGCGCCAGCAGCTTGATAGGACTAGCGGGATCCGGGGATGAGCAGTTCTTC. Translated: CASSLIGLAGSGDEQFF.

About this clonotype itself: Relative to the germline gene, one junction end is altered; a read error may explain this. The chain recombines TRBV6-2 or TRBV6-3 with TRBJ2-1; maybe TRBD2 (6 bases). The CDR3 has 16 amino acids. Germline V gene data show CDR1 as MNHEY and CDR2 as SVGEGT. The CDR3 reads CASGYPAGRTYNEQFF. As DNA, the CDR3 is TGTGCCAGCGGTTACCCCGCGGGACGGACCTATAATGAGCAGTTCTTC.

Note on this clonotype: This may stem from a read error, because a much larger clone lies one nucleotide away. The CDR3 DNA is TGTGCCAGTAGTCTGACTCTTGGAAAACTGTTTTTT. This sequence encodes CASSLTLGKLFF. This sequence joins TRBV19 and TRBJ1-4; unclear D gene. The CDR3 runs to 12 residues. From germline, CDR1 is LNHDA and CDR2 SQIVND (reference sequence). Trimming removed 5 bases from V and 10 bases from J, with 11 bases in between.

Note on this clonotype: At one end the junction does not follow the germline gene, possibly because of a read error. This sequence joins TRBV4-1 and TRBJ1-3; a possible D gene is TRBD1 (6 bases). Germline loops: CDR1 MGHRA, CDR2 YSYEKL. The CDR3 spans 15 residues. The CDR3 bases are TGCGCCAGCAGTCAAGCGTGGACAGTCGGAAACACCATATATTTT. It codes for CASSQAWTVGNTIYF.

About this clonotype: No conserved phenylalanine or tryptophan ends this CDR3, so it is likely a read error. This chain joins TRBV24-1 and TRBJ2-7, with D perhaps TRBD2 (5 bases). Germline CDR1 and CDR2: KGHDR and SFDVKD. Trimming stripped 5 bases from V and 5 bases from J, with 9 bases between. The CDR3 is made up of 12 amino acids. The CDR3 sequence: CATSGFGDEQYL. CDR3 coding DNA: TGTGCCACCAGTGGTTTCGGGGACGAGCAGTACTTA.

This chain uses TRBV11-2 with TRBJ2-5; tentative D call: TRBD1 (5 bases). V lost 2 bases and J 6 bases, leaving 16 bases between the germline ends. The CDR3 is 15 amino acids. Germline lookup yields CDR1 SGHAT and CDR2 FQNNGV. The CDR3 loop is CASSLRLGRTKTQYF. In DNA form, the CDR3 reads TGTGCCAGCAGCTTAAGGCTGGGCAGGACAAAGACCCAGTACTTC.

The chain is built from TRBV10-3 and TRBJ2-1; D unclear. CDR1 is ENHRY and CDR2 is SYGVKD in the germline V gene. V lost 2 bases and J lost 9, with 5 bases in between. The CDR3 length is 11 residues. This chain's CDR3 is CAISENSEQFF. The CDR3 nucleotides read TGTGCCATCAGTGAGAACAGTGAGCAGTTCTTC.

The V gene is TRBV29-1, the J gene TRBJ2-7; D is ambiguous. The CDR3 contains 16 residues. Trimming stripped 3 bases from V and 1 base from J, with 19 bases between. In germline, CDR1 is SQVTM, CDR2 ANQGSEA. DNA for the CDR3: TGCAGCGTTGATGAACAAGAGGCCACCCCTTCCTACGAGCAGTACTTC. Translating it yields CSVDEQEATPSYEQYF.

Written as DNA, the CDR3 is TGTGCCAGCAGGATAGGAGGGACAGGAATCACAGATACGCAGTATTTT. Translation gives CASRIGGTGITDTQYF. This chain links TRBV28 with TRBJ2-3; 8 nucleotides agree with TRBD1. V shed 6 bases, J shed 2 bases, and the junction held 10 bases outside the gene matches. The CDR3 is 16 amino acids. Germline CDR1 is MDHEN and CDR2 is SYDVKM.

The rearrangement links TRBV11-1 to TRBJ2-1, with 7 bases lining up with TRBD1. The CDR3 has 15 residues. The germline CDR1 and CDR2 sequences are SGHAT and FQDESV (reference sequence). The chain's CDR3 is CTGSLEGRPGDRQFF. The CDR3 DNA follows: TGTACCGGCAGCCTTGAGGGACGACCCGGGGACAGGCAGTTCTTC.

This clonotype was detected once. An end of the junction does not agree with germline; a read error may underlie this. The rearrangement joins TRBV10-3 to TRBJ1-2, with 7 bases that match TRBD1. CDR1 is ENHRY, CDR2 SYGVKD, per germline. CDR3 size: 14 residues. The CDR3 nucleotides read TGTGTCATCAGCTCTCAGGGGGAAGGTCGTGGCTACACCTTC. Translation gives CVISSQGEGRGYTF.

V is TRBV4-1 and J is TRBJ2-1, with D maybe TRBD2 (7 bases). Trimming pared 0 bases from V and 12 bases from J, leaving 24 bases between. Germline CDR1 is MGHRA and CDR2 is YSYEKL. The CDR3 extends over 17 amino acids. Here the CDR3 DNA reads TGCGCCAGCAGCCAAGATTGGAGGGGGAGGGGGTTCGATGGGCAGTTCTTC. This codes for CASSQDWRGRGFDGQFF.

Details on this clonotype: A read error may account for a junction end that differs from germline. V is TRBV11-2 and J is TRBJ2-3; D call uncertain. CDR1 SGHAT and CDR2 FQNNGV come from the germline V gene. The CDR3 length is 15 residues. DNA for the CDR3: TGTGTCAGCAGCTTTCAGCCTTCTAGCACAGATACGCAGTATTTT. Amino acid sequence: CVSSFQPSSTDTQYF.

This chain links TRBV29-1 with TRBJ2-1, with D possibly being TRBD2 (6 bases). The germline V gene encodes CDR1 SQVTM and CDR2 ANQGSEA. The CDR3 totals 13 residues. The CDR3 DNA is TGCAGAGGCGGGGCGCCGAACTACAATGAGCAGTTCTTC. Translation gives CRGGAPNYNEQFF.

This chain joins TRBV29-1 and TRBJ2-7; 8 positions agree with TRBD2. The germline gives CDR1 SQVTM, CDR2 ANQGSEA. This CDR3 is built from 14 residues. The CDR3 DNA reads TGCAGGGCACTGACGGGGCTAGCGGGCGGGGAGCAGTACTTC. Translating gives CRALTGLAGGEQYF.

The rearrangement joins TRBV12-3 or TRBV12-4 to TRBJ2-7; D gene uncertain. V shed 4 bases and J shed 4 bases, with 5 bases lying between them. This CDR3 has 11 amino acids. The CDR3 DNA follows: TGTGCCAGCAGTTCCTGTTACGAGCAGTACTTC. Protein product: CASSSCYEQYF.

Concerning this clonotype itself: An end of the junction differs from the germline gene, which may be a read error. The genes are TRBV11-2 and TRBJ2-1; perhaps D is TRBD1 or TRBD2 (6 bases each). The CDR3 sequence is 15 residues long. Germline loops: CDR1 SGHAT, CDR2 FQNNGV. DNA of the CDR3: TGTTCTAGCAGCTTAGGGGGGAGCTCCTACAATAAGCAGTTCTTC. Translating it yields CSSSLGGSSYNKQFF.

The chain carries TRBV11-2 and TRBJ2-7; D uncertain. CDR1 and CDR2 (germline): SGHAT, FQNNGV. Trimming removed 2 bases at V and 8 bases at J, with 16 bases between. The CDR3 length is 14 residues. The CDR3: CASSLTDIAYQQYF. In DNA form, the CDR3 reads TGTGCCAGCAGCTTAACTGACATTGCCTATCAGCAGTACTTC.

The table lists this clonotype with a count of one. At one end, the junction sequence differs from germline, possibly due to a read error. The chain carries TRBV13 and TRBJ2-3; D might be TRBD1 (6 bases). The CDR3 is made up of 16 amino acids. Germline CDR1 reads PRHDT; CDR2 reads FYEKMQ (reference sequence). In nucleotides, the CDR3 is TGTGCCAGCACCGAACGAAAGGGCCGGGACACAGATACCCAGTATTTT. Protein sequence: CASTERKGRDTDTQYF.

The chain combines TRBV7-2 with TRBJ2-5; TRBD1 might be the D (5 bases). The CDR3 length is 14 residues. The germline V gene encodes CDR1 SGHTA and CDR2 FQGNSA. Trimming pared 5 bases from V and 3 bases from J, leaving 13 bases between. CDR3 nucleotides: TGTGCCAGCAGCCCTTTCAGGGTGGAAGAGACCCAGTACTTC. Protein: CASSPFRVEETQYF.

The CDR3 sequence is CASTLAFVETGTEAFF. In DNA form, the CDR3 reads TGTGCCAGCACCCTTGCCTTTGTGGAGACAGGGACTGAAGCTTTCTTT. The J gene is TRBJ1-1, the V gene TRBV28, with 7 positions matching TRBD1. With 7 bases clipped from V and 5 bases from J, the junction kept 16 bases outside the gene matches. The CDR3 has 16 residues. The V gene's germline CDR1 is MDHEN and CDR2 SYDVKM.

A word on this clonotype: A much larger clone sits a single nucleotide away, making a read error possible. The chain recombines TRBV28 with TRBJ2-5; D possibly corresponds to TRBD2 (6 bases). The germline V gene has CDR1 MDHEN and CDR2 SYDVKM. The CDR3 runs to 14 residues. Trimming shortened V by 4 bases and J by 5 bases, and 14 bases separated the two germline ends. This CDR3 reads CASSSSGLRETQYF. CDR3 bases: TGTGCCAGCAGTTCCTCGGGACTCCGGGAGACCCAGTACTTC.

This clonotype was seen a few times. A much larger clone differs by one base, so this may be a read error. The V gene is TRBV5-1, the J gene TRBJ1-1; maybe TRBD1 (5 bases). CDR3 length: 15 residues. V gave up 0 bases and J gave up 4 bases, with 13 bases separating them. Germline loops: CDR1 SGHRS, CDR2 YFSETQ. For the CDR3, the DNA is TGCGCCAGCAGCTTGGGGGGGGAGAAGGGCACTGAAGCTTTCTTT. The encoded protein is CASSLGGEKGTEAFF. Complete variable domain (other parts from reference TRBV5-1 and TRBJ1-1): KAGVTQTPRYLIKTRGQQVTLSCSPISGHRSVSWYQQTPGQGLQFLFEYFSETQRNKGNFPGRFSGRQFSNSRSEMNVSTLELGDSALYLCASSLGGEKGTEAFFGQGTRLTVV.

Of note for this clonotype: A much larger clone differs by one base, so this may be a read error. The J gene is TRBJ2-2, the V gene TRBV7-8; maybe TRBD1 (6 bases). Germline CDR1 is SGHVS and CDR2 is FQNEAQ. CDR3 length: 17 residues. The CDR3 DNA reads as TGTGTCAGCAGCGTCTCCAGAGGGGGATTTATCACCGGGGAGCTGTTTTTT. This translates into CVSSVSRGGFITGELFF.

About this clonotype: A read error may be the cause here, since a much bigger clone is one base away. The chain has TRBV20-1 and TRBJ2-3; tentatively, D is TRBD2 (5 bases). CDR3 length: 13 residues. Germline loops: CDR1 DFQATT, CDR2 SNEGSKA (reference sequence). The CDR3 region has the DNA TGCAGGGCCCGGTTAATGGAGGTAGATACGCAGTATTTT. Translated, it gives CRARLMEVDTQYF.

This clonotype came up a few times. V usage is TRBV28 and J usage is TRBJ2-7; D not certain. V was cut by 5 bases and J by 1 base, with 15 bases left in between. The germline CDR1 and CDR2 sequences are MDHEN and SYDVKM. The CDR3 sequence is 15 residues long. The CDR3, as DNA: TGTGCCAGCAGTCCGCCTTTACGACGATCCTACGAGCAGTACTTC. It is translated as CASSPPLRRSYEQYF.